Listed below are T cell receptor beta chains from one sample, sequenced in a study of T cell responses to AZD1222 COVID-19 vaccine. The repertoire was sequenced with immunoSEQ multiplex PCR; TCRdb's copy has only in-frame clones and lacks some. The data contain 100,000 to 150,000 clones, about nine tenths of them singletons. The source was peripheral blood, collected on day 0 of AZD1222 vaccination. Receptors were obtained from an adult in good health. CDR3s leave out the opening cysteine and the closing phenylalanine or tryptophan.

v_call: TRBV3-1/TRBV3-2
j_call: TRBJ1-3
cdr3_aa: ASSQGAGTSGNTIY

v_call: TRBV6-2/TRBV6-3
j_call: TRBJ2-7
cdr3_aa: ASSSTLEQY

v_call: TRBV7-2
j_call: TRBJ2-7
cdr3_aa: ASIPAASYEQY

v_call: TRBV7-9
j_call: TRBJ1-1
cdr3_aa: ASSHQGENTEAF

v_call: TRBV2
j_call: TRBJ1-6
cdr3_aa: ASSEEGRGSPLH

v_call: TRBV30
j_call: TRBJ2-7
cdr3_aa: AWKRGDLSYEQY

v_call: TRBV4-3
j_call: TRBJ1-6
cdr3_aa: ASSQDSSPLH

v_call: TRBV18
j_call: TRBJ1-4
cdr3_aa: ASSPFPREGNEKLF

v_call: TRBV19
j_call: TRBJ1-5
cdr3_aa: ASEGSYSNQPQH

v_call: TRBV2
j_call: TRBJ1-1
cdr3_aa: ASSTDTEAF

v_call: TRBV2
j_call: TRBJ2-2
cdr3_aa: ASSAARGLSGELF

v_call: TRBV6-6
j_call: TRBJ1-2
cdr3_aa: ASSYYPGRGLGGYT

v_call: TRBV6-2/TRBV6-3
j_call: TRBJ2-7
cdr3_aa: ASSHVLAGDYEQY

v_call: TRBV29-1
j_call: TRBJ1-2
cdr3_aa: SVEVGNYGYT

v_call: TRBV30
j_call: TRBJ1-2
cdr3_aa: AWSWGGRQYGYT

v_call: TRBV5-1
j_call: TRBJ2-1
cdr3_aa: ASSISSYNEQF

v_call: TRBV5-4
j_call: TRBJ1-6
cdr3_aa: ASSLWDRGYSPLH

v_call: TRBV6-2/TRBV6-3
j_call: TRBJ1-5
cdr3_aa: ASSYSISGLDQPQH

v_call: TRBV5-6
j_call: TRBJ1-1
cdr3_aa: ASSLGQGARMNTEAF

v_call: TRBV18
j_call: TRBJ2-7
cdr3_aa: ASSSGTASYEQY

v_call: TRBV28
j_call: TRBJ1-1
cdr3_aa: ASSLQGGNTEAF

v_call: TRBV25-1
j_call: TRBJ2-7
cdr3_aa: ASSEGGRYEQY

v_call: TRBV7-6
j_call: TRBJ1-3
cdr3_aa: ASSLAPTGISGNTIY

v_call: TRBV20-1
j_call: TRBJ2-7
cdr3_aa: SASLGQGAYEQY

v_call: TRBV13
j_call: TRBJ2-3
cdr3_aa: ASLSALTGAGDLRTDTQY

v_call: TRBV27
j_call: TRBJ2-7
cdr3_aa: ASPPGQSYEQY

v_call: TRBV6-5
j_call: TRBJ1-6
cdr3_aa: ASSYSKGGSPLH

v_call: TRBV19
j_call: TRBJ2-2
cdr3_aa: ASSPTGSNTGELF

v_call: TRBV19
j_call: TRBJ1-1
cdr3_aa: ASSRTGMNTEAF

v_call: TRBV7-9
j_call: TRBJ1-2
cdr3_aa: ASSLAPGGNGYT

v_call: TRBV7-9
j_call: TRBJ2-1
cdr3_aa: ASSPPSYNEQF

v_call: TRBV27
j_call: TRBJ1-5
cdr3_aa: ASRRGASNQPQH

v_call: TRBV5-1
j_call: TRBJ2-7
cdr3_aa: ASYSSSYEQY

v_call: TRBV10-1
j_call: TRBJ2-2
cdr3_aa: ASMASYTGELF

v_call: TRBV5-8
j_call: TRBJ2-7
cdr3_aa: ASRSYEQY

v_call: TRBV4-3
j_call: TRBJ2-2
cdr3_aa: ASSHREAGGTMNTGELF

v_call: TRBV6-5
j_call: TRBJ1-2
cdr3_aa: ASRKGVHGYT

v_call: TRBV12-1
j_call: TRBJ1-5
cdr3_aa: ASSFAAQPQH

v_call: TRBV28
j_call: TRBJ1-3
cdr3_aa: ASSLFSGTGRNTIY

v_call: TRBV7-6
j_call: TRBJ1-4
cdr3_aa: ASSFINNDGEKLF

v_call: TRBV7-9
j_call: TRBJ2-5
cdr3_aa: ASSLRITDQETQY

v_call: TRBV3-1/TRBV3-2
j_call: TRBJ1-5
cdr3_aa: ASGTRTGGNQPQH